This entry concerns a single TCR beta chain. The antigen is unknown. The cDNA came from 5'RACE, which used 10-nucleotide random UMIs. In every sequencing run, more than 170 million TCR-beta sequences were generated from 15-18 subjects. One entry per CDR3 protein, called by TCRdb with MiXCR from the 5' RACE reads. In the table there are 55,000 to 65,000 distinct CDR3 sequences, around 10% of which are singletons. This entry belongs to a study of neurological immune-mediated disorders. The CDR3 is 11 residues long. Germline V lookup: CDR1 ENHRY, CDR2 SYGVKD. V gave up 11 bases and J gave up 10 bases, with 15 bases separating them. Study outcomes and limitations: HTLV-1-associated myelopathy had the most TCR clonal expansion, whereas multiple sclerosis had the least (lower than in healthy controls).

The time point here: longitudinal time-point 1 (baseline). This sequence originates from a male donor with HTLV-1-associated myelopathy (HAM/TSP). This chain connects TRBV10-3 to TRBJ2-1, with D perhaps TRBD1 or TRBD2 (5 bases each). The specimen sequenced was PBMCs. CDR3 in amino acids: CAVTRGREQFF. DNA for the CDR3: TGTGCCGTAACTAGGGGCAGGGAGCAGTTCTTC.